These 28 T cell receptor beta chains share one sample of origin, sequenced in a study of T cells in Graves' hyperthyroidism and ophthalmopathy. The CDR3 regions of TCR beta were amplified from RNA transcripts. When the TCR CDR3 underwent first-round RT-PCR, the HTBI primer set was used. MiXCR, applied by TCRdb to the multiplex PCR reads, yields one record per CDR3 protein. This sample has some 460,000 distinct CDR3 sequences, with less than 20% found just once. Sequencing input: blood. Receptors were obtained from a woman aged 18 to 35 with Graves' hyperthyroidism.

A single count supports this clonotype. A much larger clone differs from this one at a single base, so this may be a read error. For the CDR3, the DNA is TGTGCCAGCGGCCAGACGACTAGCGGGGAAGAGACCCAGTACTTC. Its translation is CASGQTTSGEETQYF. The chain employs TRBV4-2 and TRBJ2-5; 11 bases fit TRBD2. Germline lookup yields CDR1 LGHNA and CDR2 YNFKEQ. The CDR3 consists of 15 residues.

This clonotype was counted a few times. CDR3 DNA sequence: TGTGCCAGCAGAAGGGGGCTCACTGAAGCTTTCTTT. Translating it yields CASRRGLTEAFF. The chain employs TRBV6-1 and TRBJ1-1, with 7 bases aligning to TRBD1. Per the germline V gene, CDR1 is MNHNS and CDR2 is SASEGT. The V and J ends lost 6 bases and 4 bases, in that order; junction bases with no gene match: 2. The CDR3 totals 12 residues.

This clonotype was seen at least ten times. The gene calls are TRBV12-3 or TRBV12-4 and TRBJ1-2; no clear D gene. The CDR3 runs to 14 residues. The V and J ends lost 6 bases and 2 bases respectively, with 13 bases between them. The CDR3 DNA follows: TGTGCCAGCAGCCCCACACCGGCGAACTATGGCTACACCTTC. This translates into CASSPTPANYGYTF.

The rearrangement links TRBV10-3 to TRBJ2-1; D unresolved. V lost 6 bases and J 9 bases, leaving 15 bases between the germline ends. Per germline, CDR1 ENHRY and CDR2 SYGVKD. This CDR3 is 13 amino acids long. The CDR3 here is CAISPGISREQFF. CDR3 DNA sequence: TGTGCCATCAGCCCCGGAATTAGCCGTGAGCAGTTCTTC.

The genes are TRBV9 and TRBJ2-1; no firm D call. The germline CDR1 and CDR2 sequences are SGDLS and YYNGEE. V was clipped by 4 bases and J by 6 bases, with 17 bases between them. This CDR3 comprises 15 residues. CDR3 nucleotide sequence: TGTGCCAGCAGCTCCCGGGCCCAGTGGATCAATGAGCAGTTCTTC. This sequence encodes CASSSRAQWINEQFF.

Many counts were recorded for this clonotype. The V gene is TRBV28, the J gene TRBJ2-1; TRBD1 agrees at 7 bases. This CDR3 contains 16 residues. Germline CDR1 MDHEN, CDR2 SYDVKM. V was pared by 5 bases and J by 4 bases, with 11 bases of the junction left unmatched. CDR3 coding DNA: TGTGCCAGCAGTCTAATACAGGGGTCTACGTACAATGAGCAGTTCTTC. It encodes CASSLIQGSTYNEQFF.

This clonotype was counted at least ten times. This chain joins TRBV20-1 and TRBJ2-7; D is undetermined. The CDR3 is 13 amino acids. V lost 5 bases, J lost 2 bases, and 13 bases lay in between. Per germline, CDR1 DFQATT and CDR2 SNEGSKA (reference sequence). The CDR3: CSAVDVETYEQYF. CDR3 coding DNA: TGCAGTGCTGTGGACGTCGAAACCTACGAGCAGTACTTC.

This clonotype was seen repeatedly, ten times or more. Here the CDR3 DNA reads TGTGCCAGCAGCTCGACTAGCGGGAATATGAATACGCAGTATTTT. This codes for CASSSTSGNMNTQYF. This chain uses TRBV11-1 with TRBJ2-3; the match to TRBD2 covers 11 bases. The CDR3 consists of 15 residues. Germline V CDR1 and CDR2: SGHAT, FQDESV (reference sequence). The trim removed 4 bases at V and 7 bases at J, leaving 7 bases unmatched.

Ten or more counts support this clonotype. The V and J genes are TRBV28 and TRBJ2-7; maybe TRBD2 (7 bases). The ends were cut back, 7 bases at V and 4 bases at J, with 20 bases in the middle. The CDR3 runs 15 residues. Germline CDR1 is MDHEN and CDR2 is SYDVKM. CDR3 loop: CASIPTGGGRYEQYF. DNA of the CDR3: TGTGCCAGCATCCCGACGGGGGGCGGGCGGTACGAGCAGTACTTC.

There are many counts of this clonotype. The chain is built from TRBV27 and TRBJ2-7; D assignment may be TRBD1 or TRBD2 (6 bases each). V was pared by 5 bases and J by 0 bases, with 14 bases between. Germline V gene data show CDR1 as MNHEY and CDR2 as SMNVEV (reference sequence). The CDR3 spans 15 residues. The CDR3 sequence is CASSPTGATSYEQYF. The CDR3 DNA follows: TGTGCCAGCAGTCCCACGGGGGCTACCTCCTACGAGCAGTACTTC.

Ten or more counts support this clonotype. The chain carries TRBV7-9 and TRBJ2-1; 15 bases fit TRBD2. V lost 5 bases to trimming and J lost 7 bases; unmatched junction nucleotides: 9. Looked up from germline, CDR1 is SEHNR and CDR2 is FQNEAQ (reference sequence). The CDR3 length is 17 residues. The CDR3 reads CASSPRGLAGGGNEQFF. The CDR3 coding sequence is TGTGCCAGCAGCCCACGAGGACTAGCGGGAGGGGGTAATGAGCAGTTCTTC.

In this sample, this clonotype turned up a few times. The CDR3 reads CASSEGTGGAAFF. CDR3 sequence (DNA): TGTGCCAGCAGTGAGGGGACAGGGGGCGCGGCTTTCTTT. This rearrangement joins TRBV6-4 to TRBJ1-1; 12 bases line up with TRBD1. V was clipped by 3 bases and J by 11 bases; unmatched bases: 4. The CDR3 consists of 13 residues. Germline assignment: CDR1 MRHNA and CDR2 SNTAGT.

The gene calls are TRBV12-3 or TRBV12-4 and TRBJ2-1; 7 bases are shared with TRBD2. The CDR3 totals 14 residues. V trimming: 11 bases; J trimming: 10 bases; junction bases outside the gene matches: 17. CDR3 sequence: CARLGGEPFREQFF. The DNA for the CDR3 is TGTGCCCGCTTGGGAGGGGAGCCCTTCCGCGAGCAGTTCTTC.

Note on this clonotype: The junction and the germline gene differ at one end; a read error may be behind it. The CDR3 region is CASSLDFEQLF. The CDR3 region has the DNA TGTGCCAGCAGTCTGGACTTTGAGCAGCTCTTC. The V call is TRBV28, the J call TRBJ2-1, with D tentatively TRBD2 (5 bases). CDR3 length: 11 residues. CDR1 and CDR2 (germline): MDHEN, SYDVKM.

This clonotype was detected many times. The chain couples TRBV28 to TRBJ2-7, with D possibly matching TRBD2 (7 bases). V lost 8 bases and J 6 bases, leaving 11 bases between the germline ends. Germline CDR1 reads MDHEN; CDR2 reads SYDVKM. This CDR3 region has 11 residues. This CDR3 reads CASVRGAEQYF. The DNA of the CDR3 is TGTGCCAGCGTCCGGGGGGCCGAGCAGTACTTC.

This clonotype has only a few counts. The chain recombines TRBV24-1 with TRBJ2-3; 9 bases map to TRBD2. The CDR3 length is 16 residues. In germline, CDR1 is KGHDR, CDR2 SFDVKD. V dropped 5 bases and J dropped 2; count of bases not matched to a gene: 7. The CDR3 loop is CATSGVAGVVTDTQYF. CDR3 coding DNA: TGTGCCACCAGTGGGGTAGCGGGAGTGGTCACAGATACGCAGTATTTT.

In the case of this clonotype: This may come from a read error, since a much larger clone is one base off. This chain links TRBV20-1 with TRBJ1-1; possible D gene TRBD1, 6 bases. V dropped 5 bases and J dropped 3 bases, with 22 bases sitting between them. CDR3 length: 16 residues. Germline lookup yields CDR1 DFQATT and CDR2 SNEGSKA (reference sequence). CDR3 DNA sequence: TGCAGTGCTCCAGACGACGGCAGGGGAGGGGACACTGAAGCTTTCTTT. This gives the protein CSAPDDGRGGDTEAFF.

At least ten counts were recorded for this clonotype. The chain couples TRBV11-2 to TRBJ2-7; D not resolved. V was trimmed by 3 bases and J by 1 base, leaving 16 bases between them. Germline V gives CDR1 SGHAT, CDR2 FQNNGV. CDR3 length equals 16 residues. CDR3 in amino acids: CASSLVPSGRSYEQYF. Here the CDR3 DNA reads TGTGCCAGCAGCTTGGTCCCCTCCGGCAGATCCTACGAGCAGTACTTC.

This clonotype was detected a few times. This chain links TRBV28 with TRBJ2-7, with D possibly TRBD2 on 6 matching bases. CDR1 is MDHEN and CDR2 is SYDVKM in the germline V gene. Trimming cost V 8 bases and J 5 bases, with 25 bases left between them. CDR3 length: 16 residues. CDR3 nucleotides: TGTGCCAGCGCCTCTGGGGGGAAGGCCAGAAGGAACGAGCAGTACTTC. This encodes CASASGGKARRNEQYF. Together with reference TRBV28 and TRBJ2-7, the CDR3 gives the full variable domain: DVKVTQSSRYLVKRTGEKVFLECVQDMDHENMFWYRQDPGLGLRLIYFSYDVKMKEKGDIPEGYSVSREKKERFSLILESASTNQTSMYLCASASGGKARRNEQYFGPGTRLTVT.

The V call is TRBV20-1, the J call TRBJ2-3; tentatively, D is TRBD1 or TRBD2 (5 bases each). The ends were cut back, 8 bases at V and 1 base at J, with 10 bases in the middle. CDR3 length equals 12 residues. Germline V gene data show CDR1 as DFQATT and CDR2 as SNEGSKA (reference sequence). The CDR3 nucleotides are TGCAGTCGTGGGGGTGGCACAGATACGCAGTATTTT. This encodes CSRGGGTDTQYF.

The chain has TRBV24-1 and TRBJ2-1, with D unclear. CDR1 is KGHDR, CDR2 SFDVKD, per germline. The CDR3 length is 14 residues. Trimming removed 5 bases at V and 0 bases at J, with 7 bases between. The CDR3 DNA reads as TGTGCCACCAGTGTCCGGAGCTCCTACAATGAGCAGTTCTTC. Encoded protein: CATSVRSSYNEQFF.

Ten or more counts support this clonotype. The chain couples TRBV11-2 to TRBJ2-7; D ambiguous. Trimming shortened V by 5 bases and J by 7 bases, and 12 bases separated the two germline ends. The CDR3 consists of 12 residues. Per the germline V gene, CDR1 is SGHAT and CDR2 is FQNNGV. CDR3: CASSRGPREQYF. In DNA form, the CDR3 reads TGTGCCAGCAGCCGTGGGCCCCGAGAGCAGTACTTC.

This clonotype appeared many times. J is TRBJ2-7 and V is TRBV6-5, with 7 bases fitting TRBD1. Germline assignment: CDR1 MNHEY and CDR2 SVGAGI. The V segment lost 0 bases and the J segment 2 bases; nucleotides outside the gene matches: 4. CDR3 length: 15 residues. The CDR3 sequence is CASSYSNRGPYEQYF. The CDR3 DNA sequence: TGTGCCAGCAGTTACTCGAACAGGGGACCCTACGAGCAGTACTTC.

The V gene is TRBV19, the J gene TRBJ2-1; maybe TRBD2 (6 bases). CDR3 length: 16 residues. Germline CDR1 reads LNHDA; CDR2 reads SQIVND (reference sequence). V was pared by 1 base and J by 0 bases, with 10 bases between. CDR3 sequence: CASSIARRDSYNEQFF. The CDR3 coding sequence is TGTGCCAGTAGTATAGCCAGGCGGGACTCCTACAATGAGCAGTTCTTC.

This clonotype was seen at least ten times. This chain uses TRBV24-1 with TRBJ2-2; 9 positions agree with TRBD1. The length of the CDR3 is 16 residues. Germline lookup yields CDR1 KGHDR and CDR2 SFDVKD. J was trimmed by 4 bases and V by 3 bases; bases with no gene match: 5. CDR3 coding DNA: TGTGCCACCAGTGATACCGGGACAGGGACCACCGGGGAGCTGTTTTTT. This codes for CATSDTGTGTTGELFF.

This clonotype was seen a few times. This chain joins TRBV24-1 and TRBJ1-2; D is possibly TRBD1 (6 bases). CDR3 length: 12 residues. Germline CDR1 reads KGHDR; CDR2 reads SFDVKD. The V end lost 5 bases, the J end lost 3 bases, and 6 bases lay between the germline ends. The CDR3 loop reads CATSGTDYGYTF. The CDR3 region has the DNA TGTGCCACCAGTGGGACAGACTATGGCTACACCTTC.

Worth noting for this clonotype: The junction does not match germline at one end; this may be a read error. V gene TRBV28 combines with J gene TRBJ2-1; D assignment may be TRBD1 or TRBD2 (5 bases each). Germline V gene data show CDR1 as MDHEN and CDR2 as SYDVKM. The CDR3 extends over 17 amino acids. The CDR3 is CASSLLDAGASYNEQLF. The CDR3 region has the DNA TGTGCCAGCAGTTTACTGGATGCCGGGGCCTCCTACAATGAGCAGCTCTTC.

This chain links TRBV27 with TRBJ1-1; a possible D gene is TRBD1 (5 bases). Germline V gene data show CDR1 as MNHEY and CDR2 as SMNVEV (reference sequence). Trimming removed 0 bases from V and 2 bases from J, with 10 bases in between. CDR3 length: 15 amino acids. The CDR3 reads CASSLSGGINTEAFF. For the CDR3, the DNA is TGTGCCAGCAGTTTATCTGGGGGGATAAACACTGAAGCTTTCTTT.